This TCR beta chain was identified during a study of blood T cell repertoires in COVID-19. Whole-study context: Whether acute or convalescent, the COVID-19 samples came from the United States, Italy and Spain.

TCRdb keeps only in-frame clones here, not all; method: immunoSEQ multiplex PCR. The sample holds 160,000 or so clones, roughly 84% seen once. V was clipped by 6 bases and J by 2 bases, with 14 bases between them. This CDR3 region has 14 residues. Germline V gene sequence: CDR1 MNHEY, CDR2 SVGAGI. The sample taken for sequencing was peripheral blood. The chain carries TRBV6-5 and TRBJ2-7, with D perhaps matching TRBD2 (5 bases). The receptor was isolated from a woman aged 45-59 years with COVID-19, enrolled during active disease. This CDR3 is CASRGRSSAYEQYF. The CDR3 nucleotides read TGTGCCAGCAGGGGGAGAAGTTCAGCCTACGAGCAGTACTTC.